A single sample is the source of the 21 T cell receptor beta chains below, sequenced in a study of T cell responses to AZD1222 COVID-19 vaccine. The data were produced by immunoSEQ multiplex PCR, yet TCRdb's version contains in-frame clones alone and is incomplete. The sample shows 95,000 to 100,000 clones, roughly 84% of them seen only once. Specimen: peripheral blood, collected 28 days after the second AZD1222 dose. These receptors all come from an adult who received the AZD1222 COVID-19 vaccine.

V and J are TRBV3-1 (or the pseudogene TRBV3-2) and TRBJ1-2; 9 nucleotides agree with TRBD1. CDR1 and CDR2 from the germline V gene are LGHDT and YNNKEL (reference sequence). With 0 bases clipped from V and 4 bases from J, the junction kept 0 bases outside the gene matches. The CDR3 is 14 residues long. The CDR3 DNA reads as TGTGCCAGCAGCCAAGAACAGGGGGCCTATGGCTACACCTTC. As protein: CASSQEQGAYGYTF.

In nucleotides, the CDR3 is TGTGCCAGCAGCGGGAGGACGGGGACCTATAACTATGGCTACACCTTC. Protein product: CASSGRTGTYNYGYTF. The V gene is TRBV5-8, the J gene TRBJ1-2; tentatively, D is TRBD1 (5 bases). The V and J ends lost 4 bases and 1 base respectively, with 17 bases between them. CDR3 length equals 16 residues. CDR1 and CDR2 (germline): SGHTS, YDEGEE. Combining the CDR3 with reference TRBV5-8 and TRBJ1-2 gives the whole variable domain EAGVTQSPTHLIKTRGQQATLRCSPISGHTSVYWYQQALGLGLQFLLWYDEGEERNRGNFPPRFSGRQFPNYSSELNVNALELEDSALYLCASSGRTGTYNYGYTFGSGTRLTVV.

This chain links TRBV19 with TRBJ2-1; tentatively, D is TRBD1 (5 bases). V gave up 9 bases and J gave up 0 bases, with 6 bases separating them. Germline CDR1 and CDR2: LNHDA and SQIVND (reference sequence). The CDR3 spans 12 residues. The CDR3 sequence: CASDSSYNEQFF. The CDR3 DNA is TGTGCCAGCGACAGCTCCTACAATGAGCAGTTCTTC.

This clone came up once. The chain is built from TRBV5-4 and TRBJ1-1; the match to TRBD1 covers 7 bases. The germline CDR1 and CDR2 sequences are SGHNT and YYREEE (reference sequence). The ends lost 1 base at V and 7 bases at J; junction bases unmatched: 4. The CDR3 has 13 residues. CDR3 residues: CASSLTGVHEAFF. The CDR3 region has the DNA TGTGCCAGCAGCTTGACAGGGGTTCATGAAGCTTTCTTT. Looking up the rest from reference TRBV5-4 and TRBJ1-1 gives the full variable domain: ETGVTQSPTHLIKTRGQQVTLRCSSQSGHNTVSWYQQALGQGPQFIFQYYREEENGRGNFPPRFSGLQFPNYSSELNVNALELDDSALYLCASSLTGVHEAFFGQGTRLTVV.

This chain joins TRBV12-3 or TRBV12-4 and TRBJ1-2, with no clear D. The CDR3 contains 13 residues. Trimming stripped 2 bases from V and 2 bases from J, with 6 bases between. Written as DNA, the CDR3 is TGTGCCAGCAGTTTAAACAGAAACTATGGCTACACCTTC. As protein: CASSLNRNYGYTF.

The chain uses TRBV18 and TRBJ2-3; no clear D gene. This CDR3 comprises 14 residues. CDR1 is KGHSH, CDR2 LQKENI, per germline. Trimming cost V 6 bases and J 5 bases, with 15 bases left between them. The CDR3 region is CASSPDAIRDTQYF. Written as DNA, the CDR3 is TGTGCCAGCTCCCCGGACGCAATAAGAGATACGCAGTATTTT. The complete variable domain, with remaining parts taken from reference TRBV18 and TRBJ2-3, reads NAGVMQNPRHLVRRRGQEARLRCSPMKGHSHVYWYRQLPEEGLKFMVYLQKENIIDESGMPKERFSAEFPKEGPSILRIQQVVRGDSAAYFCASSPDAIRDTQYFGPGTRLTVL.

The J gene is TRBJ1-2, the V gene TRBV27; no reliable D call. V dropped 6 bases and J dropped 1 base, with 18 bases sitting between them. Germline V gene lookup returns CDR1 MNHEY and CDR2 SMNVEV (reference sequence). There are 16 residues in the CDR3. CDR3 protein: CASRLGRGSNNYGYTF. The CDR3, as DNA: TGTGCCAGCAGACTCGGACGGGGTTCCAATAACTATGGCTACACCTTC.

This chain joins TRBV15 and TRBJ1-5; D ambiguous. The length of the CDR3 is 14 residues. Germline V gene lookup returns CDR1 LNHNV and CDR2 YYDKDF (reference sequence). Deletions cut 6 bases from V and 3 bases from J, with 12 bases between. CDR3 bases: TGTGCCACCAGAGCAGTGGAGAACAATCAGCCCCAGCATTTT. This gives the protein CATRAVENNQPQHF. The complete variable domain, with remaining parts taken from reference TRBV15 and TRBJ1-5, reads DAMVIQNPRYQVTQFGKPVTLSCSQTLNHNVMYWYQQKSSQAPKLLFHYYDKDFNNEADTPDNFQSRRPNTSFCFLDIRSPGLGDTAMYLCATRAVENNQPQHFGDGTRLSIL.

The chain uses TRBV6-8 and TRBJ2-7; TRBD1 matches at 7 bases. The CDR3 runs 13 residues. CDR1 is MNHGY and CDR2 is SAAAGT in the germline V gene. Germline trimming cut 3 bases from V and 4 bases from J; bases unmatched to any gene: 3. CDR3 sequence (DNA): TGTGCCAGCAGTTATAAACAGGGGTACGAGCAGTACTTC. This translates into CASSYKQGYEQYF.

Only a few counts were recorded for this clone. The chain has TRBV3-1 (or the pseudogene TRBV3-2) and TRBJ2-5, with D perhaps given as TRBD1 or TRBD2 (5 bases each). V dropped 2 bases and J dropped 7 bases, with 23 bases sitting between them. This CDR3 comprises 17 residues. Germline CDR1 reads LGHDT; CDR2 reads YNNKEL (reference sequence). CDR3 DNA sequence: TGTGCCAGCAGCCAAACGGGTTGGGGACGGAGAGGACGGACCCAGTACTTC. It translates to CASSQTGWGRRGRTQYF.

This clone came up a few times. The chain combines TRBV5-1 with TRBJ2-3; perhaps TRBD2 as D (6 bases). This CDR3 comprises 14 residues. The germline V gene has CDR1 SGHRS and CDR2 YFSETQ. Deletions cut 0 bases from V and 5 bases from J, with 10 bases between. Here the CDR3 reads CASSLATGVDTQYF. Here the CDR3 DNA reads TGCGCCAGCAGCTTGGCTACGGGAGTAGATACGCAGTATTTT. Full variable domain (rest looked up from reference TRBV5-1 and TRBJ2-3): KAGVTQTPRYLIKTRGQQVTLSCSPISGHRSVSWYQQTPGQGLQFLFEYFSETQRNKGNFPGRFSGRQFSNSRSEMNVSTLELGDSALYLCASSLATGVDTQYFGPGTRLTVL.

The rearrangement uses TRBV3-1 (or the pseudogene TRBV3-2) and TRBJ2-2; D is unresolved. Germline V gene data show CDR1 as LGHDT and CDR2 as YNNKEL (reference sequence). Deletions cut 4 bases from V and 2 bases from J, with 14 bases between. The CDR3 extends over 16 amino acids. The CDR3 region has the DNA TGTGCCAGCAGCCCCGGACGCAGAGGTAACACCGGGGAGCTGTTTTTT. This translates into CASSPGRRGNTGELFF.

V and J are TRBV15 and TRBJ1-3, with D perhaps matching TRBD1 (5 bases). The V gene's germline CDR1 is LNHNV and CDR2 YYDKDF (reference sequence). Trimming removed 0 bases at V and 0 bases at J, with 18 bases between. This CDR3 region has 19 residues. The CDR3 is CATSRDRTGANPSGNTIYF. In DNA, the CDR3 is TGTGCCACCAGCAGAGATCGAACAGGCGCTAACCCCTCTGGAAACACCATATATTTT.

This clone was recorded once. The V call is TRBV18, the J call TRBJ2-5; perhaps TRBD2 as D (5 bases). Trimming took off 0 bases at V and 5 bases at J, with 19 bases between the two ends. Germline V lookup: CDR1 KGHSH, CDR2 LQKENI. The CDR3 totals 17 residues. DNA of the CDR3: TGTGCCAGCTCACCACCCGGGGTAGGGAATGGTGTGGAGACCCAGTACTTC. Its protein product is CASSPPGVGNGVETQYF.

This clone has a single count. The V and J genes are TRBV30 and TRBJ1-6; D is uncertain. This CDR3 is built from 14 residues. V was clipped by 3 bases and J by 6 bases, with 12 bases between them. Germline assignment: CDR1 GTSNPN and CDR2 SVGIG (reference sequence). CDR3 amino acids: CAWSPRQPNSPLHF. The CDR3 DNA is TGTGCCTGGAGCCCTAGGCAGCCTAATTCACCCCTCCACTTT.

V is TRBV29-1 and J is TRBJ2-1, with 11 bases matching TRBD2. V dropped 4 bases and J dropped 5; count of bases not matched to a gene: 7. CDR1 SQVTM and CDR2 ANQGSEA come from the germline V gene. This CDR3 contains 15 residues. CDR3 in DNA: TGCAGCGTTGGGAGGGGGACTAGCGGAGACAATGAGCAGTTCTTC. Amino acid sequence: CSVGRGTSGDNEQFF.

The chain couples TRBV7-9 to TRBJ2-3, with D unresolved. Trimming shortened V by 5 bases and J by 4 bases, and 16 bases separated the two germline ends. The CDR3 is 15 residues long. CDR1 is SEHNR and CDR2 is FQNEAQ in the germline V gene (reference sequence). In DNA form, the CDR3 reads TGTGCCAGCAGCGTTGGGTCCTCTCTGGCAGATACGCAGTATTTT. Its translation: CASSVGSSLADTQYF. The full variable domain, rest sourced from reference TRBV7-9 and TRBJ2-3, is DTGVSQNPRHKITKRGQNVTFRCDPISEHNRLYWYRQTLGQGPEFLTYFQNEAQLEKSRLLSDRFSAERPKGSFSTLEIQRTEQGDSAMYLCASSVGSSLADTQYFGPGTRLTVL.

This clone was seen a handful of times. This chain connects TRBV7-2 to TRBJ2-2; D gene ambiguous. Trimming stripped 5 bases from V and 1 base from J, with 11 bases between. Looked up from germline, CDR1 is SGHTA and CDR2 is FQGNSA. The CDR3 has 15 amino acids. CDR3 sequence reads: CASSPEYLNTGELFF. The CDR3 DNA is TGTGCCAGCAGCCCCGAGTACCTGAACACCGGGGAGCTGTTTTTT. Complete variable domain (other parts from reference TRBV7-2 and TRBJ2-2): GAGVSQSPSNKVTEKGKDVELRCDPISGHTALYWYRQSLGQGLEFLIYFQGNSAPDKSGLPSDRFSAERTGGSVSTLTIQRTQQEDSAVYLCASSPEYLNTGELFFGEGSRLTVL.

This clone appeared once. The chain joins TRBV15 to TRBJ1-2, with 8 bases identical to TRBD1. The CDR3 is 14 residues long. V lost 8 bases and J lost 4; bases outside the gene matches: 9. Germline V gene data show CDR1 as LNHNV and CDR2 as YYDKDF (reference sequence). The CDR3 DNA reads as TGTGCCACCGTAAGACAGGGGCTGAGCTATGGCTACACCTTC. The encoded protein is CATVRQGLSYGYTF.

This sequence joins TRBV29-1 and TRBJ1-3; 7 nucleotides line up with TRBD1. The V segment lost 4 bases and the J segment 0 bases; nucleotides outside the gene matches: 12. Germline V gene sequence: CDR1 SQVTM, CDR2 ANQGSEA. CDR3 length: 17 residues. CDR3 loop: CSVVRDSSISSGNTIYF. In DNA form, the CDR3 reads TGCAGCGTTGTAAGGGACAGTTCAATATCCTCTGGAAACACCATATATTTT. Complete variable domain (other parts from reference TRBV29-1 and TRBJ1-3): SAVISQKPSRDICQRGTSLTIQCQVDSQVTMMFWYRQQPGQSLTLIATANQGSEATYESGFVIDKFPISRPNLTFSTLTVSNMSPEDSSIYLCSVVRDSSISSGNTIYFGEGSWLTVV.

V usage is TRBV5-6 and J usage is TRBJ2-7, with 9 bases lining up with TRBD1. The trim removed 3 bases at V and 5 bases at J, leaving 6 bases unmatched. The germline V gene has CDR1 SGHDT and CDR2 YYEEEE. The CDR3 is 14 residues long. CDR3 sequence reads: CASSYWDRVHEQYF. The CDR3 DNA is TGTGCCAGCAGCTACTGGGACAGGGTCCACGAGCAGTACTTC.